The clone carrying this TCR beta chain was recorded a few times. These data originate in a study of T-cell reconstitution after alpha-beta-depleted transplantation in children. This CDR3 has 16 residues. Germline assignment: CDR1 DFQATT and CDR2 SNEGSKA (reference sequence). The ends were cut back, 6 bases at V and 1 base at J, with 21 bases in the middle. Researchers prepared the TCRbeta library using unique molecular identifiers, the study reports. TCRdb analysed the PCR reads with MiXCR anew, one entry per CDR3 protein. This table has hundreds of thousands of distinct CDR3 sequences, 9.9% appearing once.

The clonotype comes from a human donor who donated a stem cell graft to a child with SCID. Sequencing used PBMCs from the stem cell graft donor, obtained from the stem cell graft. The V and J genes are TRBV20-1 and TRBJ2-5; D uncertain. This CDR3 is CSAPPSTRRPQETQYF. The CDR3 bases are TGCAGTGCCCCTCCCTCTACCCGCCGGCCCCAAGAGACCCAGTACTTC.